These 13 T cell receptor beta chains were all obtained from the same sample, sequenced in a study of stem cell transplantation in POMP-related autoinflammatory disease. Repertoires were generated with immunoSEQ multiplex PCR, while TCRdb's copy carries only in-frame clones and drops some. The sample yields some 68,000 clones, approximately 90% seen once. This specimen consisted of CD4+ T cells from PBMCs, obtained after stem cell transplantation. The receptors here all came from a human patient with POMP-related autoinflammation and immune dysregulation (PRAID). The graft donor may have contributed some T cells.

The rearrangement uses TRBV6-9 and TRBJ2-7; 8 bases are a match to TRBD1. The V gene end was trimmed by 4 bases and the J gene end by 6 bases; junction bases not matched to a gene: 11. Per germline, CDR1 MNHGY and CDR2 SVAAGI. CDR3 size: 15 residues. The DNA for the CDR3 is TGTGCCAGCAGTTTCCCGGGACAGGCAATAGGCGAGCAGTACTTC. Its protein product is CASSFPGQAIGEQYF.

The chain is built from TRBV5-1 and TRBJ1-3; unclear D gene. The length of the CDR3 is 16 residues. Germline values: CDR1 SGHRS, CDR2 YFSETQ. Between the trimmed V and J ends, which lost 1 base and 0 bases, there was a span of 11 bases. Here the CDR3 reads CASSLFNGFSGNTIYF. In DNA, the CDR3 is TGCGCCAGCAGCTTGTTCAACGGCTTCTCTGGAAACACCATATATTTT.

The rearrangement uses TRBV19 and TRBJ1-5; D call uncertain. From germline, CDR1 is LNHDA and CDR2 SQIVND (reference sequence). V dropped 5 bases and J dropped 3 bases, with 14 bases sitting between them. The CDR3 is 15 residues long. The CDR3 reads CASSSGQVINQPQHF. CDR3 nucleotides: TGTGCCAGTAGTTCGGGTCAGGTAATCAATCAGCCCCAGCATTTT.

This clone was picked up one time. J is TRBJ2-7 and V is TRBV20-1, with 11 bases that match TRBD1. There are 11 residues in the CDR3. Germline values: CDR1 DFQATT, CDR2 SNEGSKA (reference sequence). The CDR3 DNA sequence: TGCATCGGACAGGGGGCGAACGAGCAGTACTTC. Residues: CIGQGANEQYF.

The chain uses TRBV27 and TRBJ2-7, with D uncertain. Germline-derived CDR1 and CDR2 are MNHEY and SMNVEV (reference sequence). V dropped 11 bases and J dropped 6 bases, with 20 bases sitting between them. The CDR3 contains 13 residues. The CDR3 reads CASRWADVSEQYF. DNA for the CDR3: TGTGCCTCAAGGTGGGCTGACGTTAGCGAGCAGTACTTC.

The rearrangement links TRBV2 to TRBJ2-7; the D gene could be TRBD1 or TRBD2 (5 bases each). This CDR3 region has 15 residues. Germline values: CDR1 SNHLY, CDR2 FYNNEI. Trimming stripped 7 bases from V and 0 bases from J, with 16 bases between. The CDR3 loop reads CASIPGPPFSYEQYF. The CDR3 nucleotides are TGTGCCAGCATCCCGGGACCACCCTTCTCCTACGAGCAGTACTTC.

The chain uses TRBV5-1 and TRBJ1-1, with a tentative D call TRBD1 (6 bases). CDR1 is SGHRS and CDR2 is YFSETQ in the germline V gene. The CDR3 is made up of 14 amino acids. V lost 4 bases and J 1 base, leaving 11 bases between the germline ends. This CDR3 is CASSDGQQNTEAFF. CDR3 nucleotide sequence: TGCGCCAGCAGCGATGGACAGCAGAACACTGAAGCTTTCTTT. Filled out from reference TRBV5-1 and TRBJ1-1, the complete variable domain reads KAGVTQTPRYLIKTRGQQVTLSCSPISGHRSVSWYQQTPGQGLQFLFEYFSETQRNKGNFPGRFSGRQFSNSRSEMNVSTLELGDSALYLCASSDGQQNTEAFFGQGTRLTVV.

This clone was seen only a few times. The chain joins TRBV5-1 to TRBJ1-3; 7 bases align to TRBD1. V dropped 4 bases and J dropped 3; count of bases not matched to a gene: 7. The CDR3 runs 15 residues. Germline V lookup: CDR1 SGHRS, CDR2 YFSETQ. CDR3 in amino acids: CASSREGGSGNTIYF. DNA of the CDR3: TGCGCCAGCAGCCGTGAAGGGGGCAGTGGAAACACCATATATTTT.

The gene calls are TRBV2 and TRBJ1-6, with D tentatively TRBD1 (5 bases). Germline V gives CDR1 SNHLY, CDR2 FYNNEI. This CDR3 spans 14 amino acids. V gave up 7 bases and J gave up 7 bases, with 14 bases separating them. DNA for the CDR3: TGTGCCAGCATAGGACACCGCCCGAATTCACCCCTCCACTTT. Protein product: CASIGHRPNSPLHF.

The chain uses TRBV5-4 and TRBJ2-5, with D uncertain. The CDR3 is 13 amino acids. V lost 0 bases to trimming and J lost 2 bases, with 5 bases between them. CDR1 is SGHNT and CDR2 is YYREEE in the germline V gene (reference sequence). Written as DNA, the CDR3 is TGTGCCAGCAGCTTGGGACCACAAGAGACCCAGTACTTC. Protein sequence: CASSLGPQETQYF.

CDR3 protein: CASSVAGDRGGKETQYF. CDR3 in DNA: TGTGCCAGCAGCGTAGCTGGGGACAGGGGAGGCAAAGAGACCCAGTACTTC. The J gene is TRBJ2-5, the V gene TRBV9; 10 nucleotides line up with TRBD1. From germline, CDR1 is SGDLS and CDR2 YYNGEE. The CDR3 is made up of 17 amino acids. J lost 3 bases, V lost 0 bases, and 8 bases had no gene match.

CDR3 loop: CASSLVRRTSGRLLNEQFF. CDR3 nucleotides: TGTGCCAGCAGCTTAGTCCGGAGGACTAGCGGGAGGCTCCTTAATGAGCAGTTCTTC. This chain links TRBV7-8 with TRBJ2-1, with 14 bases that match TRBD2. Germline lookup yields CDR1 SGHVS and CDR2 FQNEAQ. V lost 1 base, J lost 7 bases, and 12 bases stayed unmatched. CDR3 length: 19 amino acids.

This clone was recorded once. The V gene is TRBV29-1, the J gene TRBJ2-5; D is undetermined. The V and J ends lost 5 bases and 4 bases respectively, with 8 bases between them. This CDR3 region has 11 residues. The germline V gene encodes CDR1 SQVTM and CDR2 ANQGSEA. Here the CDR3 DNA reads TGCAGCGTTCGATATGGAGAGACCCAGTACTTC. Protein: CSVRYGETQYF.